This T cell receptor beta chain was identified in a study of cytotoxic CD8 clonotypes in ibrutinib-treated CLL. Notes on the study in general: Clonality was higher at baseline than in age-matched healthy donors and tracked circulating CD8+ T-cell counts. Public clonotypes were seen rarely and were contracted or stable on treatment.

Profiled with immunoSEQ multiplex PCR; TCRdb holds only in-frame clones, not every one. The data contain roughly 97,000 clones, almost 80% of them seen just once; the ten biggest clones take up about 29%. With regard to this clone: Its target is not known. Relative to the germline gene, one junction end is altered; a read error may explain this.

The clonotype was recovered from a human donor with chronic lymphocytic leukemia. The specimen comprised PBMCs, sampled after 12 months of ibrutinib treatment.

The CDR3 nucleotides are TGTGCCAGCAGTTTAGGGCAGGGGAACTTTGGCTACACCTTC. This sequence encodes CASSLGQGNFGYTF. The V and J genes are TRBV28 and TRBJ1-2; D is perhaps TRBD1 (6 bases). Germline CDR1 and CDR2: MDHEN and SYDVKM. This CDR3 comprises 14 residues.